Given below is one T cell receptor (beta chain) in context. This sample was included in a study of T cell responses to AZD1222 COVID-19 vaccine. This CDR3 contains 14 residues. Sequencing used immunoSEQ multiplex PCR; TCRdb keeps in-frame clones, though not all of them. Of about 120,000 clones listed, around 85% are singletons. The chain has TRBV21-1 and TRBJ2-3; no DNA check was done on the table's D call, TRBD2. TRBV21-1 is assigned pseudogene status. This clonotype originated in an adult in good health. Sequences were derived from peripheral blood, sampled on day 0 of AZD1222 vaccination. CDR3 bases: TGTGCCAGCAGTACCGGGACTATCACAGATACGCAGTATTTT. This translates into CASSTGTITDTQYF.